This entry lists 21 T cell receptor beta chains sequenced from one sample in a study of PD-L1 blockade in urothelial cancer. Time point defined: pretreatment peripheral blood. Sequencing used immunoSEQ multiplex PCR; TCRdb keeps in-frame clones, though not all of them. The top ten hold 2% to 2.5% of the sample, which has fewer than 95,000 clones, 84% seen once. The sequenced sample was PBMCs, obtained around atezolizumab (anti-PD-L1) treatment. The receptor set was obtained from a man in his fifties or sixties with urothelial cancer.

This clone appeared once. The chain employs TRBV6-6 and TRBJ2-7; D perhaps matches TRBD1 (6 bases). CDR1 and CDR2 (germline): MNHNY, SVGAGI (reference sequence). CDR3 length equals 11 residues. V lost 6 bases, J lost 7 bases, and 10 bases lay in between. The CDR3 sequence: CASSMQGEQYF. Here the CDR3 DNA reads TGTGCCAGCAGCATGCAGGGGGAGCAGTACTTC.

This sequence joins TRBV5-6 and TRBJ2-4; D might be TRBD2 (6 bases). This CDR3 comprises 16 residues. Germline loops: CDR1 SGHDT, CDR2 YYEEEE. Trimming cost V 0 bases and J 0 bases, with 10 bases left between them. CDR3 sequence: CASSLGGTVAKNIQYF. DNA for the CDR3: TGTGCCAGCAGCTTGGGCGGGACGGTAGCCAAAAACATTCAGTACTTC.

The chain links TRBV11-2 to TRBJ2-5; 11 bases line up with TRBD2. The CDR3 spans 19 residues. Germline CDR1 SGHAT, CDR2 FQNNGV. Losses at the gene ends were 4 bases for V and 5 bases for J; bases not matched to a gene: 18. The CDR3 is CASSSGVAGGPGIIETQYF. The CDR3 coding sequence is TGTGCCAGCAGCTCCGGGGTAGCGGGGGGGCCCGGAATTATTGAGACCCAGTACTTC.

J is TRBJ2-7 and V is TRBV19; 7 nucleotides agree with TRBD2. V dropped 6 bases and J dropped 3; count of bases not matched to a gene: 5. This CDR3 spans 13 amino acids. Germline V gene lookup returns CDR1 LNHDA and CDR2 SQIVND (reference sequence). The DNA for the CDR3 is TGTGCCAGTAGGATGGGAGGGAGCTACGAGCAGTACTTC. Amino acids: CASRMGGSYEQYF.

The chain couples TRBV19 to TRBJ1-2, with a possible D match to TRBD1 (6 bases). The CDR3 consists of 15 residues. Germline values: CDR1 LNHDA, CDR2 SQIVND (reference sequence). The V gene lost 6 bases and the J gene lost 2 bases, with 16 bases spanning the gap. CDR3 sequence: CASRAGRGLNYGYTF. DNA of the CDR3: TGTGCCAGTAGGGCGGGGCGGGGGCTCAACTATGGCTACACCTTC.

V and J are TRBV7-3 and TRBJ2-1, with 9 bases lining up with TRBD2. CDR1 is SGHTA and CDR2 is FQGTGA in the germline V gene. The V segment lost 3 bases and the J segment 9 bases; nucleotides outside the gene matches: 12. This CDR3 has 16 residues. The CDR3 DNA reads TGTGCCAGCAGCTTGGAATCTGCGGGGGGGCCCAGTGAGCAGTTCTTC. It codes for CASSLESAGGPSEQFF.

The chain employs TRBV7-9 and TRBJ1-1; 9 bases agree with TRBD1. The junction had 5 bases not matched to a gene; V was cut back by 6 bases and J by 0 bases. CDR3 length: 15 residues. Germline V gives CDR1 SEHNR, CDR2 FQNEAQ (reference sequence). The CDR3 DNA reads as TGTGCCAGCAGACCAGGGACAGGGTTGAACACTGAAGCTTTCTTT. It specifies CASRPGTGLNTEAFF.

The chain employs TRBV15 and TRBJ1-2, with D tentatively TRBD1 (5 bases). The germline V and J ends were trimmed by 0 bases and 2 bases, with 10 bases remaining between them. CDR1 is LNHNV and CDR2 is YYDKDF in the germline V gene (reference sequence). The CDR3 runs to 15 residues. The CDR3, as DNA: TGTGCCACCAGCAGAGATCTGGGGCCCAACTATGGCTACACCTTC. The encoded protein is CATSRDLGPNYGYTF.

V usage is TRBV5-4 and J usage is TRBJ1-5; TRBD1 matches 12 bases. CDR3 length: 16 amino acids. CDR1 is SGHNT and CDR2 is YYREEE in the germline V gene (reference sequence). Trimming took 4 bases from V and 7 from J; bases not matched to a gene: 9. The CDR3 DNA follows: TGTGCCAGCAGCGCCGGGACAGGGGGCTTCAGCCAGCCCCAGCATTTT. Its protein product is CASSAGTGGFSQPQHF.

This sequence joins TRBV6-4 and TRBJ1-2; D gene unclear. Trimming took off 9 bases at V and 3 bases at J, with 23 bases between the two ends. The CDR3 runs to 16 residues. From germline, CDR1 is MRHNA and CDR2 SNTAGT. The CDR3 DNA follows: TGTGCCAGACCGAATTTAACAACTGAGGTTCACTATGGCTACACCTTC. The encoded protein is CARPNLTTEVHYGYTF.

The chain joins TRBV5-4 to TRBJ1-2; weak D call: TRBD1 (6 bases). The CDR3 contains 15 residues. Trimming stripped 4 bases from V and 2 bases from J, with 15 bases between. CDR1 and CDR2 (germline): SGHNT, YYREEE (reference sequence). CDR3 amino acids: CASSQGQTQNYGYTF. CDR3 in DNA: TGTGCCAGCAGCCAGGGGCAGACCCAAAACTATGGCTACACCTTC.

The V gene is TRBV28, the J gene TRBJ1-4, with 10 bases fitting TRBD1. Unmatched junction bases numbered 10, after V lost 5 bases and J lost 7 bases. CDR1 is MDHEN and CDR2 is SYDVKM in the germline V gene. The CDR3 contains 16 residues. The DNA of the CDR3 is TGTGCCAGCAGTCCCTGGACAGGGGGGGTCAGTGAAAAACTGTTTTTT. Translated: CASSPWTGGVSEKLFF.

The chain uses TRBV5-1 and TRBJ2-1; TRBD2 agrees at 12 bases. CDR3 length equals 20 residues. Unmatched junction bases numbered 16, after V lost 5 bases and J lost 1 base. The V gene's germline CDR1 is SGHRS and CDR2 YFSETQ. The CDR3 spells CASSQPGLAGLSGSYNEQFF. The CDR3 coding sequence is TGCGCCAGCAGTCAACCGGGACTAGCGGGCCTTAGTGGATCCTACAATGAGCAGTTCTTC.

This chain links TRBV7-9 with TRBJ2-1; a possible D gene is TRBD1 (6 bases). Trimming cost V 4 bases and J 4 bases, with 20 bases left between them. The CDR3 runs to 17 residues. Germline assignment: CDR1 SEHNR and CDR2 FQNEAQ (reference sequence). The CDR3 reads CASSSRGRDTEYNEQFF. In DNA, the CDR3 is TGTGCCAGCAGCTCACGGGGTCGGGACACGGAATACAATGAGCAGTTCTTC.

The V gene is TRBV16, the J gene TRBJ2-5; D not resolved. In germline, CDR1 is KGHSY, CDR2 FQNENV. Trimming took off 2 bases at V and 5 bases at J, with 3 bases between the two ends. This CDR3 region has 11 residues. The CDR3 region is CASSQLETQYF. The DNA of the CDR3 is TGTGCCAGCAGCCAACTGGAGACCCAGTACTTC.

The V call is TRBV28, the J call TRBJ1-1; TRBD1 matches at 10 bases. Germline V gene lookup returns CDR1 MDHEN and CDR2 SYDVKM. This CDR3 has 15 residues. V lost 3 bases to trimming and J lost 7 bases; unmatched junction nucleotides: 8. The CDR3 reads CASSFGGQGNDEAFF. DNA for the CDR3: TGTGCCAGCAGTTTTGGGGGACAGGGGAACGATGAAGCTTTCTTT. Combining the CDR3 with reference TRBV28 and TRBJ1-1 gives the whole variable domain DVKVTQSSRYLVKRTGEKVFLECVQDMDHENMFWYRQDPGLGLRLIYFSYDVKMKEKGDIPEGYSVSREKKERFSLILESASTNQTSMYLCASSFGGQGNDEAFFGQGTRLTVV.

This chain connects TRBV9 to TRBJ1-5; no clear D gene. Germline lookup yields CDR1 SGDLS and CDR2 YYNGEE. CDR3 size: 14 residues. Trimming took 2 bases from V and 3 from J, leaving 9 bases between them. The CDR3 DNA reads TGTGCCAGCAGCGTCGGGAATTTCAATCAGCCCCAGCATTTT. Its protein product is CASSVGNFNQPQHF. Drawing the rest from reference TRBV9 and TRBJ1-5, the complete variable domain is DSGVTQTPKHLITATGQRVTLRCSPRSGDLSVYWYQQSLDQGLQFLIQYYNGEERAKGNILERFSAQQFPDLHSELNLSSLELGDSALYFCASSVGNFNQPQHFGDGTRLSIL.

This clone turned up a few times. The chain combines TRBV6-1 with TRBJ1-1, with D possibly TRBD1 on 6 matching bases. With 6 bases removed from V and 2 bases from J, the gap between germline ends came to 16 bases. Per the germline V gene, CDR1 is MNHNS and CDR2 is SASEGT. This CDR3 contains 15 residues. CDR3 sequence (DNA): TGTGCCAGCAGGCTTCTCACAGGGTACAACACTGAAGCTTTCTTT. Translating it yields CASRLLTGYNTEAFF.

This CDR3 is CASSLGGGAGSTEAFF. The CDR3 bases are TGCGCCAGCAGCTTGGGGGGCGGCGCCGGGAGCACTGAAGCTTTCTTT. The chain joins TRBV5-1 to TRBJ1-1; possible D gene TRBD1, 5 bases. V was cut by 0 bases and J by 4 bases, with 16 bases left in between. The CDR3 sequence is 16 residues long. Germline-derived CDR1 and CDR2 are SGHRS and YFSETQ.

The chain links TRBV2 to TRBJ2-5; 11 bases are a match to TRBD2. The CDR3 loop spans 14 amino acids. In germline, CDR1 is SNHLY, CDR2 FYNNEI. V gave up 7 bases and J gave up 5 bases; unmatched junction bases: 6. In DNA, the CDR3 is TGTGCCAGCATACTAGCGGGAGATGATGAGACCCAGTACTTC. Its translation is CASILAGDDETQYF.

The genes are TRBV9 and TRBJ2-5; 11 bases fit TRBD2. The V gene's germline CDR1 is SGDLS and CDR2 YYNGEE. V shed 3 bases, J shed 4 bases, and the junction held 5 bases outside the gene matches. CDR3 length equals 15 residues. As DNA, the CDR3 is TGTGCCAGCAGCGGGGTAGCGGGAGGGATAGAGACCCAGTACTTC. As protein: CASSGVAGGIETQYF.